The clone carrying this T cell receptor beta chain was picked up many times. What it binds is not known. It was RNA transcripts that yielded the amplified TCR beta CDR3 regions. In the first-round RT-PCR of the TCR CDR3, the HTBI primer set was used. TCRdb passed the multiplex PCR reads through MiXCR, listing each CDR3 protein once. The sample shows around 540,000 distinct CDR3 sequences, about 45% of them seen only once. This entry comes from a study of T cells in Graves' hyperthyroidism and ophthalmopathy. General study findings and limits: In the analysis, a 13 V-J model separated ophthalmopathy from stable hyperthyroidism. Model-based prediction identified ophthalmopathy a median around 6.5 months prior to its onset. Expanded thyroid clonotypes (above 0.001) were mostly also found in blood.

Germline-derived CDR1 and CDR2 are KGHDR and SFDVKD. V was trimmed by 3 bases and J by 0 bases, leaving 4 bases between them. The CDR3 is 13 amino acids. This TCR derives from a woman under 30 with Graves' hyperthyroidism. This sequence joins TRBV24-1 and TRBJ2-5; D ambiguous. Material for sequencing was peripheral blood or thyroid tissue (not recorded which). The CDR3 loop reads CATSDPNQETQYF. DNA of the CDR3: TGTGCCACCAGTGATCCCAACCAAGAGACCCAGTACTTC.